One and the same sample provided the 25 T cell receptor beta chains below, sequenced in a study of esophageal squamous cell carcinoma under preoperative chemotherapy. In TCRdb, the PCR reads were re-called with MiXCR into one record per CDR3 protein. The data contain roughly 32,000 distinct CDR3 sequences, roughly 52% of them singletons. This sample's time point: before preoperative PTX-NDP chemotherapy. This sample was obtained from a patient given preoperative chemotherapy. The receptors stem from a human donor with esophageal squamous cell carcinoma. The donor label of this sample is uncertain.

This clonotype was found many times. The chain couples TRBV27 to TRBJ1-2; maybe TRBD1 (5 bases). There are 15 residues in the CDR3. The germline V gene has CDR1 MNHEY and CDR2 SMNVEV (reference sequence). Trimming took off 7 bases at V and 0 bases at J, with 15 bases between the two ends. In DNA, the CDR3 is TGTGCCAGCAAGTACGGTCAGGGTACTAACTATGGCTACACCTTC. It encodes CASKYGQGTNYGYTF.

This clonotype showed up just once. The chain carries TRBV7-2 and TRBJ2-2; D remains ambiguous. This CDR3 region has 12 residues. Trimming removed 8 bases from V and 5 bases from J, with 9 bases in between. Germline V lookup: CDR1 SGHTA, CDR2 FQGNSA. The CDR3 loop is CASCAETGELFF. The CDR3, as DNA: TGTGCCAGCTGCGCCGAGACCGGGGAGCTGTTTTTT.

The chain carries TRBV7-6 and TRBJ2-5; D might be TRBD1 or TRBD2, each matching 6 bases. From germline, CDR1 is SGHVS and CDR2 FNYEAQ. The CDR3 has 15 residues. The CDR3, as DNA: TGTGGTAGCGGCCCCGGGGGCCGGGCCCAAGAGACCCAGTACTTC. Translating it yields CGSGPGGRAQETQYF.

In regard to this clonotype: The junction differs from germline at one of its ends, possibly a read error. The CDR3 here is CGSTGAGAKNMQYF. The CDR3 DNA reads as TGTGGCAGCACGGGGGCGGGAGCCAAAAATATGCAGTACTTC. This sequence joins TRBV11-2 and TRBJ2-4; possibly TRBD2 for D (7 bases). This CDR3 has 14 amino acids. Germline V gene sequence: CDR1 SGHAT, CDR2 FQNNGV.

The CDR3 DNA is TGTGCCAGCAGTAACGGACAGACCAAGACTGAAGCTTTCTTT. It is translated as CASSNGQTKTEAFF. This chain joins TRBV28 and TRBJ1-1, with a weak D call TRBD1 (6 bases). CDR1 is MDHEN and CDR2 is SYDVKM in the germline V gene. Deletions cut 5 bases from V and 5 bases from J, with 15 bases between. This CDR3 spans 14 amino acids.

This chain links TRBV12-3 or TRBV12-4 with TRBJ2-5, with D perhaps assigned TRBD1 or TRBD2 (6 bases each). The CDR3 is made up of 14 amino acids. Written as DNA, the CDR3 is TGTGCGAGGATCGGGGGCCGTGACCAAGAGACCCAGTACTTC. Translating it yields CARIGGRDQETQYF.

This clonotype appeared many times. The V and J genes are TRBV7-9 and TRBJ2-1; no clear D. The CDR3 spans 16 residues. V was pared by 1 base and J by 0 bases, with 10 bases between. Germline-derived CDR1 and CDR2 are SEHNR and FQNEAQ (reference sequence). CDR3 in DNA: TGTGCCAGCAGCTTAGATCGTGGAGTCTCCTACAATGAGCAGTTCTTC. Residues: CASSLDRGVSYNEQFF.

As DNA, the CDR3 is TGTGCCAGCAGTAACAAGGGCGGGAGAGGGGCCGGGGAGCTGTTTTTT. This codes for CASSNKGGRGAGELFF. The rearrangement joins TRBV11-3 to TRBJ2-2, with 7 bases identical to TRBD2. The ends lost 6 bases at V and 6 bases at J; junction bases unmatched: 13. The CDR3 contains 16 residues. Germline loops: CDR1 SGHNT, CDR2 YENEEA.

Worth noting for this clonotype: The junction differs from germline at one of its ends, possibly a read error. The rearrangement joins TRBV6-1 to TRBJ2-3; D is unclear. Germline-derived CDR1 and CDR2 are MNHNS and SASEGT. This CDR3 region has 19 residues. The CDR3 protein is CASSPVGLARAVGTKAQFF. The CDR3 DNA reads TGTGCCAGCAGTCCTGTCGGGTTAGCCCGAGCTGTGGGCACCAAGGCGCAGTTTTTT.

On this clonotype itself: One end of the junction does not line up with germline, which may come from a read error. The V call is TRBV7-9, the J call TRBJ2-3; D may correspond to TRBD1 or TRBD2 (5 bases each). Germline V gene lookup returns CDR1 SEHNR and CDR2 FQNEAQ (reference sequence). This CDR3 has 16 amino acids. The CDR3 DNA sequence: TGTGCGAGCAGCTTCCTGGAGCGGTGGGACCAAAACACTCAGTATTTT. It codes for CASSFLERWDQNTQYF. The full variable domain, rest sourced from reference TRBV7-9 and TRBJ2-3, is DTGVSQNPRHKITKRGQNVTFRCDPISEHNRLYWYRQTLGQGPEFLTYFQNEAQLEKSRLLSDRFSAERPKGSFSTLEIQRTEQGDSAMYLCASSFLERWDQNTQYFGPGTRLTVL.

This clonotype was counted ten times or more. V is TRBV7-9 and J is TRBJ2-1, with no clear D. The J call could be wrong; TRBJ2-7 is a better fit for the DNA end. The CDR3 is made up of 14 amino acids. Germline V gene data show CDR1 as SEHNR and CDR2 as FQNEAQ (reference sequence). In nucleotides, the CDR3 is TGTGCCAGCAGCTTCGGGCAGCCCTACAATGAGCAGTACTTC. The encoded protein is CASSFGQPYNEQYF.

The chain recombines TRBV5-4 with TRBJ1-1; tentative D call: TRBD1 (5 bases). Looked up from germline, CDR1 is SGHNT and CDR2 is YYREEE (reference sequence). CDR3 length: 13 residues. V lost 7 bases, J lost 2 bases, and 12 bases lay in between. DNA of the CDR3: TGTGCCAGCTGGGCCAGGGTAAACACTGAAGCTTTCTTT. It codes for CASWARVNTEAFF.

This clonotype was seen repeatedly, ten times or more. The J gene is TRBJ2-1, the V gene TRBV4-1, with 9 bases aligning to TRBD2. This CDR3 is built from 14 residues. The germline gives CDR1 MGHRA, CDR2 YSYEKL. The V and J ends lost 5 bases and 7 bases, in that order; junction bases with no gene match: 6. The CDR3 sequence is CASSAREGGNEQFF. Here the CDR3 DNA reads TGCGCCAGCAGCGCGCGGGAGGGGGGTAATGAGCAGTTCTTC.

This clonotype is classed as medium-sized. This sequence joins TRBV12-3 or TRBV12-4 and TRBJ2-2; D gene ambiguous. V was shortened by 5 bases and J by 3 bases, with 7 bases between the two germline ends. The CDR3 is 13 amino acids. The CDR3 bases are TGTGCCAGCAGTGCCCGAGACACCGGGGAGCTGTTTTTT. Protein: CASSARDTGELFF.

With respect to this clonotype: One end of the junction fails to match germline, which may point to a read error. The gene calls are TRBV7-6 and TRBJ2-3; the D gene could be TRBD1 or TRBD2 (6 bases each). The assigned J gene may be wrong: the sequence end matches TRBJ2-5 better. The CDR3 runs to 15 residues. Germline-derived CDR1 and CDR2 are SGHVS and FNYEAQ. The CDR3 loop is CAGGPGGRDQDTQYF. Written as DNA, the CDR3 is TGTGCCGGGGGCCCCGGGGGCCGTGACCAAGATACCCAGTACTTC.

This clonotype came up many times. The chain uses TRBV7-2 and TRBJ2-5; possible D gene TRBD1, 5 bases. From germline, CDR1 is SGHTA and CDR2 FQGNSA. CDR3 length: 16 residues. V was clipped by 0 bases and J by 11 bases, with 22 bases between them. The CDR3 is CASSLAGAGSYNEQYF. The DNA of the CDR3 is TGTGCCAGCAGCTTAGCTGGGGCAGGCAGCTACAATGAGCAGTACTTC.

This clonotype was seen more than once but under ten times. The CDR3 bases are TGTGCCAGCAGTAATGGGCAGGCGCAGTATTTT. It specifies CASSNGQAQYF. The chain uses TRBV12-3 or TRBV12-4 and TRBJ2-3; D call uncertain. The CDR3 has 11 residues. V was shortened by 5 bases and J by 10 bases, with 10 bases between the two germline ends.

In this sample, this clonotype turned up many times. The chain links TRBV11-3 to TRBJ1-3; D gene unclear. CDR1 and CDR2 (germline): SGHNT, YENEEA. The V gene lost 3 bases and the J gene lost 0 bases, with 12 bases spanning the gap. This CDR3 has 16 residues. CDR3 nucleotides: TGTGCCAGCAGCTTCCCCCCCAGCGTCTCTGGAAACACCATATATTTT. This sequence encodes CASSFPPSVSGNTIYF.

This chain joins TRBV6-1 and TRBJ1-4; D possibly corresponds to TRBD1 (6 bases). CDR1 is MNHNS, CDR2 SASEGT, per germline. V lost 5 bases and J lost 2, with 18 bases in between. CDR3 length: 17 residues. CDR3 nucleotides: TGTGCCAGCAGTCGAGGGTACAGGGCGGTGACTAATGAAAAACTGTTTTTT. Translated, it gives CASSRGYRAVTNEKLFF.

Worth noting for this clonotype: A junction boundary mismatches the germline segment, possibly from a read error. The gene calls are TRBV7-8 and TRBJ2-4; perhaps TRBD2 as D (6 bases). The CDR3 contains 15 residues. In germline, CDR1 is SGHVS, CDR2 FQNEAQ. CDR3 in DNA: TGTGCCAGCGGCTTATACGGGACTGGCAAAAACACCCAGTACTTC. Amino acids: CASGLYGTGKNTQYF.

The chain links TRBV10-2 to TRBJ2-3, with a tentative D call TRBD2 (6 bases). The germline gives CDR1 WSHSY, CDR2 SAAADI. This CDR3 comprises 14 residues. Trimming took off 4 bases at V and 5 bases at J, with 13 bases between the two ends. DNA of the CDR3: TGCGCCAGCAGTGGGGACTCTTCCATAGATACGCAGTATTTT. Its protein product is CASSGDSSIDTQYF.

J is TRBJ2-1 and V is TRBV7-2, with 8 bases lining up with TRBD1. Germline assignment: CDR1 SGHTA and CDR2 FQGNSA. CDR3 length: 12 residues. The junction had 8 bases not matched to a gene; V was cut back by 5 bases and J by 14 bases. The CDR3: CASSARQGMEFF. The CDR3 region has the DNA TGTGCCAGCAGCGCACGACAGGGGATGGAGTTCTTC.

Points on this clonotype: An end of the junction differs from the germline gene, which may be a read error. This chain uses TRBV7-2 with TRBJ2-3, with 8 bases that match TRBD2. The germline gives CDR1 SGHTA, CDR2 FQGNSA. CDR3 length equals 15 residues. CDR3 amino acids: CASSSSGSAVNTQYF. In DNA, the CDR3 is TGTGCCAGCAGCTCCAGCGGGAGTGCCGTAAATACGCAGTACTTT.

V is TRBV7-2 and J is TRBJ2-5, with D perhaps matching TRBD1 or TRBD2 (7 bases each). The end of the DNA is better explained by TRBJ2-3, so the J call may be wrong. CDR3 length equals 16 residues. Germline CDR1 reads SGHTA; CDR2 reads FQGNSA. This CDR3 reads CASGPQGGSGPETQYF. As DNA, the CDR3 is TGTGCCAGCGGGCCGCAGGGGGGGAGTGGGCCAGAGACCCAGTATTTT.

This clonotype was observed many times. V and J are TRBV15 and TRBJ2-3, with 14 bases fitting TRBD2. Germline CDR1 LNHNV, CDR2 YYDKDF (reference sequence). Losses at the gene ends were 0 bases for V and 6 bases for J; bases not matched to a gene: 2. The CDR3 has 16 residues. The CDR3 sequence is CATSRERLAGGDTQYF. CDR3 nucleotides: TGTGCCACCAGCAGAGAGAGACTAGCGGGAGGGGATACGCAGTATTTT.